The present T cell receptor beta chain was sequenced within a study of CD8+CD57+ T cells in acquired aplastic anemia. Overall study: The DNA of sorted CD4+ and CD8+ cells averaged 3.2 ug.

Germline CDR1 is DFQATT and CDR2 is SNEGSKA (reference sequence). V lost 6 bases, J lost 1 base, and 10 bases stayed unmatched. There are 16 residues in the CDR3. Investigators profiled TCR beta VDJ and CDR3 from genomic DNA template. TCRdb recomputed calls from the reads with MiXCR, one row per CDR3 protein. The sample carries approximately 200,000 distinct CDR3 sequences, 50% to 55% recorded once. General observations from the study: There were some 27 CD8+ CDR3 sequences that occurred in both patients and controls. With respect to CD8+ Simpson's diversity, patients and controls did not differ significantly.

Comments on this clonotype: Antigen unknown.

The sequence came from a human donor in good health, serving as a control. The rearrangement uses TRBV20-1 and TRBJ2-7; 12 nucleotides line up with TRBD1. Sequenced input: sorted CD4+, CD8+, or CD8+CD57+ T cells (not recorded which) from PBMCs. This CDR3 reads CSADRDRGRGSYEQYF. CDR3 sequence (DNA): TGCAGTGCCGATCGGGACAGGGGGCGCGGATCCTACGAGCAGTACTTC.